A selection of T cell receptor beta chains follows, all from one sample in a study of technical replicates of blood from a few donors. Measured with immunoSEQ multiplex PCR; TCRdb has only the in-frame clones, and not every one. Here the sample spans about 14,000 clones, 84% being singletons. The sequencing sample was made of PBMCs. These receptor sequences come from a human donor in good health. Each CDR3 is given with its conserved first and last residue. D genes are given only for firm matches. Clone sizes are given selectively: once, few, many, or a class where the clone is expanded.

v_call	j_call	d_call	clone_size	cdr3_nt	cdr3_aa
TRBV5-8	TRBJ2-7	.	.	TGTGCCAGCAGCTTGTATGTCGAGCAGTACTTC	CASSLYVEQYF
TRBV7-9	TRBJ1-5	TRBD1	few	TGTGCCAGCAGCTTCGGACAGGGCGGCAATCAGCCCCAGCATTTT	CASSFGQGGNQPQHF
TRBV4-1	TRBJ2-5	TRBD2	.	TGCGCCAGCAGCCCCACCTCACTAGCGGGAGGTGAACAAGAGACCCAGTACTTC	CASSPTSLAGGEQETQYF
TRBV19	TRBJ1-1	.	.	TGTGCCAGTAGTTACAGGAACACTGAAGCTTTCTTT	CASSYRNTEAFF
TRBV10-3	TRBJ1-1	.	.	TGTGCCACTACACAGGGATGGGACACTGAAGCTTTCTTT	CATTQGWDTEAFF
TRBV25-1	TRBJ2-2	.	once	TGTGCCAGCAGGACAGGTTACCCCGGGGAGCTGTTTTTT	CASRTGYPGELFF
TRBV6-4	TRBJ2-5	TRBD2	.	TGTGCCAGCAGTGCCGTGGCGGGAGAGGGGCGAGAGACCCAGTACTTC	CASSAVAGEGRETQYF
TRBV28	TRBJ1-5	TRBD1	.	TGTGCCAGCACTCGAGGGGGGGGACAGGATCAGCCCCAGCATTTT	CASTRGGGQDQPQHF
TRBV19	TRBJ2-1	.	.	TGTGCCAGTAGTCCGACACAAGACAATGAGCAGTTCTTC	CASSPTQDNEQFF
TRBV7-6	TRBJ2-1	.	.	TGTGCCAGCAGCTTATCGTCGGGCAATGAGCAGTTCTTC	CASSLSSGNEQFF
TRBV28	TRBJ1-5	.	.	TGTGCCAGCAGTTTGGTTCGGGTAGCTCAGCCCCAGCATTTT	CASSLVRVAQPQHF
TRBV6-1	TRBJ1-1	TRBD1	.	TGTGCCAGCAGTTTGGACAGGGTGAACACTGAAGCTTTCTTT	CASSLDRVNTEAFF
TRBV27	TRBJ2-1	.	.	TGTGCCAGCAGTTTGCAGGGGCCCTACAATGAGCAGTTCTTC	CASSLQGPYNEQFF
TRBV27	TRBJ2-5	.	.	TGTGCCAGCAGTTTAACAGCCCCATCCGGCCACCAAGAGACCCAGTACTTC	CASSLTAPSGHQETQYF
TRBV7-9	TRBJ1-1	.	few	TGTGCCAGCAGCCCGCGGACAGAAAGGACTGAAGCTTTCTTT	CASSPRTERTEAFF
TRBV2	TRBJ1-4	.	.	TGTGCCAGCAGGCCTAATGGTGAAAAACTGTTTTTT	CASRPNGEKLFF
TRBV18	TRBJ1-3	TRBD1	.	TGTGCCAGCTCCCCCGGACAGGGGGCGCTTGGAAACACCATATATTTT	CASSPGQGALGNTIYF
TRBV19	TRBJ1-4	.	.	TGTGCCAGTAGAGCAGCTGGACAGAATAATGAAAAACTGTTTTTT	CASRAAGQNNEKLFF
TRBV30	TRBJ1-1	.	.	TGTGCCTGGAGTTACGACAGTGGGGGGACTGAAGCTTTCTTT	CAWSYDSGGTEAFF
TRBV18	TRBJ2-2	TRBD1	.	TGTGCCAGCTCACGACGACAGGGGGAAGGCGGGGAGCTGTTTTTT	CASSRRQGEGGELFF
TRBV5-4	TRBJ2-5	TRBD2	.	TGTGCCAGCAGCTTGAGCGGGGGGGAGACCCAGTACTTC	CASSLSGGETQYF
TRBV6-5	TRBJ2-1	.	.	TGTGCCAGCAGTTACGGGCTAGAGGGTAACAATGAGCAGTTCTTC	CASSYGLEGNNEQFF
TRBV6-5	TRBJ2-7	TRBD2	.	TGTGCCAGCAGTTACTCGTCGGCTAGCGGGTACGAGCAGTACTTC	CASSYSSASGYEQYF
TRBV7-8	TRBJ2-1	.	.	TGTGCCAGCAGCTTATTGCTAGACCACCTAATCAATGAGCAGTTCTTC	CASSLLLDHLINEQFF
TRBV7-2	TRBJ2-7	TRBD2	.	TGTGCCAGCAGCTATCAAGCGGGAGGAGTGGAAGAGCAGTACTTC	CASSYQAGGVEEQYF